Each of the 5 T cell receptor beta chains below was sequenced from the same sample in a study of monozygotic twins with inflammatory bowel disease. TCRdb reprocessed the 5' RACE reads, keeping one entry per CDR3 protein, no DNA. The sample table includes 440,000 or so distinct CDR3 sequences. Sequenced sample: blood. The origin of the receptors is a human donor with ulcerative colitis or Crohn's disease, or a healthy co-twin of an affected twin (not recorded which).

The gene calls are TRBV11-2 and TRBJ2-3. The CDR3 spans 14 residues. The germline gives CDR1 SGHAT, CDR2 FQNNGV. CDR3 loop: CASSLIRTTDTQYF.

This chain links TRBV7-6 with TRBJ2-7; TCRdb's assignment of TRBD1 cannot be checked, as there is no DNA. The CDR3 totals 18 residues. Germline V gene sequence: CDR1 SGHVS, CDR2 FNYEAQ. This CDR3 is CASSEVVGGRGLTYEQYF.

V is TRBV20-1 and J is TRBJ2-5; TCRdb selects TRBD2, and the lack of DNA leaves this call unchecked. Germline CDR1 and CDR2: DFQATT and SNEGSKA (reference sequence). The CDR3 spans 13 residues. The CDR3 spells CSAPTSGGETQYF.

V is TRBV3-1 and J is TRBJ2-7; there is no DNA to check the TCRdb D call of TRBD1. Germline V gene lookup returns CDR1 LGHDT and CDR2 YNNKEL (reference sequence). The CDR3 length is 17 residues. The CDR3 spells CASSQDTDRGNIYEQYF.

The rearrangement joins TRBV7-8 to TRBJ1-2; the D call from TCRdb, TRBD1, cannot be confirmed without DNA. CDR3 length equals 16 residues. Germline V CDR1 and CDR2: SGHVS, FQNEAQ. The chain's CDR3 is CASSLRGQGKTYGYTF. Combining the CDR3 with reference TRBV7-8 and TRBJ1-2 gives the whole variable domain GAGVSQSPRYKVAKRGQDVALRCDPISGHVSLFWYQQALGQGPEFLTYFQNEAQLDKSGLPSDRFFAERPEGSVSTLKIQRTQQEDSAVYLCASSLRGQGKTYGYTFGSGTRLTVV.